This T cell receptor beta chain came from a study of T cell repertoires in cytomegalovirus infection. Study-wide context: CMV infection plus the matching HLA type was flagged by public TCR beta signatures.

Concerning this clonotype itself: Its specificity is unknown.

From the reads, TCRdb called clonotypes with MiXCR, one entry per CDR3 protein. Seen here are 450,000 to 650,000 distinct CDR3 sequences, over 35% observed once, and the top ten hold about half. The sequence was collected from a human donor in good health (CMV status not recorded). Some clones in this sample may be carry-over from other donors' samples. Here the sequenced sample was cultured PBMCs, taken from culture after CMV antigen stimulation.

The CDR3 reads CSVDGADYGYTF. Written as DNA, the CDR3 is TGCAGCGTTGACGGCGCAGACTATGGCTACACCTTC. The chain recombines TRBV29-1 with TRBJ1-2; D call uncertain. V was cut by 3 bases and J by 3 bases, with 8 bases left in between. Germline V gene lookup returns CDR1 SQVTM and CDR2 ANQGSEA. The CDR3 runs 12 residues.